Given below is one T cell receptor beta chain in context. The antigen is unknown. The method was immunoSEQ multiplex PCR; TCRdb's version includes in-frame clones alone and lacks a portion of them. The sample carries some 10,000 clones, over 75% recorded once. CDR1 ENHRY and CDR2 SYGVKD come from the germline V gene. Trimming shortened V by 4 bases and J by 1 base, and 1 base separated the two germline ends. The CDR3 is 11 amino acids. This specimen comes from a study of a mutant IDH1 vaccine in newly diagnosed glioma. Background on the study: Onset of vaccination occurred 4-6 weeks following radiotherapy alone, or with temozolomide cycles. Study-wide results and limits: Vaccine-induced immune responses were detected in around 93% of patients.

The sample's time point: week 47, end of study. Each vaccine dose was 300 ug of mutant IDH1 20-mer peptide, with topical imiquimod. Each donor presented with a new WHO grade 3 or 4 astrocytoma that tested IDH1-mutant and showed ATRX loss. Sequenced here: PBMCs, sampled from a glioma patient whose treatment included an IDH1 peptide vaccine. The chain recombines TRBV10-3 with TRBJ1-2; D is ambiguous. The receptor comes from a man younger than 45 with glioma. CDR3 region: CAISVNYGYTF. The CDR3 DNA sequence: TGTGCCATCAGTGTTAACTATGGCTACACCTTC.